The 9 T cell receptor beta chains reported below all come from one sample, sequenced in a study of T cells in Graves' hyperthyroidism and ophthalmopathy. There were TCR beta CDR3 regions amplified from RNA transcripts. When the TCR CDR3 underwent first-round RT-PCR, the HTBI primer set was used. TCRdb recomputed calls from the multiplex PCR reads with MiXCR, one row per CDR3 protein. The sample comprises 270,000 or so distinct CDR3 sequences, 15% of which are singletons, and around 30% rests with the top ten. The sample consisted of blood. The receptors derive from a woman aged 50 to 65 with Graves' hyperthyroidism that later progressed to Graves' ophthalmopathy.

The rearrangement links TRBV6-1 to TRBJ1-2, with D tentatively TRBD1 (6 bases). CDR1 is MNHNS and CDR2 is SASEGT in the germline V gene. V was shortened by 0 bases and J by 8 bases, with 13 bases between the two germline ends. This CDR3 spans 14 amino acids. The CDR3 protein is CASSEARIQGGYTF. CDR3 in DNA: TGTGCCAGCAGTGAAGCGCGGATTCAGGGGGGCTACACCTTC.

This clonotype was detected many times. The CDR3 is CASRTPGLVYGYTF. The CDR3 coding sequence is TGTGCCAGCAGGACACCGGGACTCGTCTATGGCTACACCTTC. The chain couples TRBV28 to TRBJ1-2; D possibly corresponds to TRBD1 (5 bases). The germline CDR1 and CDR2 sequences are MDHEN and SYDVKM. The CDR3 is made up of 14 amino acids. V was cut by 6 bases and J by 4 bases, with 15 bases left in between.

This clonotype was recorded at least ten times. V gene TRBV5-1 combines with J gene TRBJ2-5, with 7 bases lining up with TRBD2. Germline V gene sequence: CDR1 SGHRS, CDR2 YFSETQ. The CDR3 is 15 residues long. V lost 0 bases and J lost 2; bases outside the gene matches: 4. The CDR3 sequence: CASSLGDYVQETQYF. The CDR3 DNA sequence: TGCGCCAGCAGCTTGGGGGACTATGTACAAGAGACCCAGTACTTC.

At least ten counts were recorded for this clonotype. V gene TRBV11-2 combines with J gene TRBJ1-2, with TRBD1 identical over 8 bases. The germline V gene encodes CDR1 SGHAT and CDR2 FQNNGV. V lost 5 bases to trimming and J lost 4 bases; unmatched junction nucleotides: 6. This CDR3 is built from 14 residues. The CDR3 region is CASSIRGRGYGYTF. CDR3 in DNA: TGTGCCAGCAGCATCAGGGGGCGCGGCTATGGCTACACCTTC.

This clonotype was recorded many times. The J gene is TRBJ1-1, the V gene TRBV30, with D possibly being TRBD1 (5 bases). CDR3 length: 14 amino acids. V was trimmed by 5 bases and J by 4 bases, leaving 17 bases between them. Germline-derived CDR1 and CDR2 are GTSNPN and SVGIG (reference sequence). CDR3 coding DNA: TGTGCCTGGGCTAAAGGCCTCGGGGGCACTGAAGCTTTCTTT. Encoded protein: CAWAKGLGGTEAFF.

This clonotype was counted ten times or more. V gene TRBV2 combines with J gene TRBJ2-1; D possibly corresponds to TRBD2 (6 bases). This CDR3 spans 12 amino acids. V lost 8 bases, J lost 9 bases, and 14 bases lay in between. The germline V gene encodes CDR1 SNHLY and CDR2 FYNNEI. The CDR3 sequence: CASLGRGSEQFF. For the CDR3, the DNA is TGTGCCAGCCTCGGACGGGGGTCTGAGCAGTTCTTC. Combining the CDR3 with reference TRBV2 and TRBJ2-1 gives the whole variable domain EPEVTQTPSHQVTQMGQEVILRCVPISNHLYFYWYRQILGQKVEFLVSFYNNEISEKSEIFDDQFSVERPDGSNFTLKIRSTKLEDSAMYFCASLGRGSEQFFGPGTRLTVL.

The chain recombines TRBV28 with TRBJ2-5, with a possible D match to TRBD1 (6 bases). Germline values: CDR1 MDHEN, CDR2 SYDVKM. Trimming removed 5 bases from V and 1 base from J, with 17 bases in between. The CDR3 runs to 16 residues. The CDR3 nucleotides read TGTGCCAGCAGTAGATTACAGGGAAACGCCCAAGAGACCCAGTACTTC. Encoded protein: CASSRLQGNAQETQYF.

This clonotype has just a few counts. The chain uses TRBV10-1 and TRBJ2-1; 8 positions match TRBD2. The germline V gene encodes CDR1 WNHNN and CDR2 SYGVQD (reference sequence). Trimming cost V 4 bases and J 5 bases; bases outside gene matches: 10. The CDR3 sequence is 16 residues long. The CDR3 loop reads CASSGASGRPHNEQFF. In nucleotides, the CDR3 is TGCGCCAGCAGTGGGGCGAGCGGGAGACCCCACAATGAGCAGTTCTTC.

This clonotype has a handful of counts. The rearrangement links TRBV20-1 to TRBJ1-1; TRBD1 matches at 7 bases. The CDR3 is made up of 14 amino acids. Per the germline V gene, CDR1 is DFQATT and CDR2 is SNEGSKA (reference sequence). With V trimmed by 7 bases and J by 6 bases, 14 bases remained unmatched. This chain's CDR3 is CSVRNPGGIAEAFF. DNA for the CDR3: TGCAGTGTGCGAAACCCAGGGGGTATAGCTGAAGCTTTCTTT.